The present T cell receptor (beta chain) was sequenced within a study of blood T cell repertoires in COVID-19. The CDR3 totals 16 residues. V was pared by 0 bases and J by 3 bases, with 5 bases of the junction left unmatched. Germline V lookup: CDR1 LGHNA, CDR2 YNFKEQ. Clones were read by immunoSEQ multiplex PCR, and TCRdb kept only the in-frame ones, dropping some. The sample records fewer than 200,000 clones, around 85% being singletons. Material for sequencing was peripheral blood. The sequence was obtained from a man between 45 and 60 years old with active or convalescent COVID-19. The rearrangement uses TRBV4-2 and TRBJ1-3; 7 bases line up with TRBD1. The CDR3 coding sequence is TGTGCCAGCAGCCAAGAAGGTACAGGGGTTGGAAACACCATATATTTT. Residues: CASSQEGTGVGNTIYF.